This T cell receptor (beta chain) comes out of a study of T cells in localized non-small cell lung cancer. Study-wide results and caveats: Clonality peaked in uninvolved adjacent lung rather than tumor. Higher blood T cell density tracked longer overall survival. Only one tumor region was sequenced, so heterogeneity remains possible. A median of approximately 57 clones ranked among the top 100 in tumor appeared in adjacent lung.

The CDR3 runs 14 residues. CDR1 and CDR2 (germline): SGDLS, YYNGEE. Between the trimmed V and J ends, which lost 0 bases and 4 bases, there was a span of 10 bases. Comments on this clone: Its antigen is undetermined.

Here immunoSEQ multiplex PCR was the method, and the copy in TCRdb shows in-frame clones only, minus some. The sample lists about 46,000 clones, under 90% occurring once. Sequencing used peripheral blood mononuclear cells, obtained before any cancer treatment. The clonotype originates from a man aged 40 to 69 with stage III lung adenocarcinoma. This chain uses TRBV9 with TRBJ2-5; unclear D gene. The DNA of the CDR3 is TGTGCCAGCAGCGTAGGTCAGCGAGGAGAGACCCAGTACTTC. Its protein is CASSVGQRGETQYF.